One sample yielded the 25 T cell receptor beta chains listed below, sequenced in a study of CD8+ T cells in alopecia areata. Treatment meaning: oral pan-JAK inhibitor, 5-10 mg twice daily. cDNA reverse transcribed from extracted RNA served as the sequencing template. Profiling relied on immunoSEQ multiplex PCR, and the TCRdb table lists in-frame clones only, not all of them. The table lists about 120,000 clones, approximately 54% of them singletons. The material was CD8+ T cells sorted from blood, obtained at week 24, from a patient treated with tofacitinib. The receptor set was obtained from a human donor with alopecia areata.

This clone has a handful of counts. The rearrangement links TRBV27 to TRBJ1-5; D is unresolved. The CDR3 runs 14 residues. Germline V gene sequence: CDR1 MNHEY, CDR2 SMNVEV (reference sequence). Trimming removed 5 bases at V and 1 base at J, with 9 bases between. CDR3 nucleotides: TGTGCCAGCAGTACGAGACGGAGCAATCAGCCCCAGCATTTT. Encoded protein: CASSTRRSNQPQHF.

This clone was observed a handful of times. The V call is TRBV5-1, the J call TRBJ2-5, with D possibly TRBD2 on 6 matching bases. The V gene lost 1 base and the J gene lost 3 bases, with 10 bases spanning the gap. Germline V gives CDR1 SGHRS, CDR2 YFSETQ. This CDR3 contains 14 residues. The CDR3 loop reads CASSLLLAEETQYF. The CDR3 coding sequence is TGCGCCAGCAGCTTGCTTTTAGCGGAAGAGACCCAGTACTTC.

This clone was observed a handful of times. The chain combines TRBV13 with TRBJ2-3, with 8 bases aligning to TRBD2. CDR3 size: 14 residues. With 3 bases clipped from V and 4 bases from J, the junction kept 3 bases outside the gene matches. From germline, CDR1 is PRHDT and CDR2 FYEKMQ (reference sequence). CDR3 nucleotide sequence: TGTGCCAGCAGCTTTCGGGGGGGCCCAGATACGCAGTATTTT. Its protein product is CASSFRGGPDTQYF.

This chain connects TRBV9 to TRBJ2-7; the D gene is possibly TRBD2 (6 bases). Trimming took off 0 bases at V and 5 bases at J, with 15 bases between the two ends. The CDR3 runs 15 residues. The germline CDR1 and CDR2 sequences are SGDLS and YYNGEE. The CDR3 region has the DNA TGTGCCAGCAGCGTAGCGGGCGGGGACGTCCACGAGCAGTACTTC. Encoded protein: CASSVAGGDVHEQYF.

The rearrangement links TRBV6-1 to TRBJ1-2, with D perhaps matching TRBD1 (6 bases). This CDR3 contains 15 residues. Germline CDR1 reads MNHNS; CDR2 reads SASEGT. V shed 6 bases and J shed 8 bases, with 22 bases lying between them. The CDR3 sequence is CASSRGLEPSGGYTF. In DNA, the CDR3 is TGTGCCAGCAGCAGGGGTTTAGAACCCAGCGGCGGCTACACCTTC.

V is TRBV4-1 and J is TRBJ1-1; 8 bases agree with TRBD1. CDR3 length: 15 residues. With V trimmed by 4 bases and J by 3 bases, 7 bases remained unmatched. Germline V gene sequence: CDR1 MGHRA, CDR2 YSYEKL. Written as DNA, the CDR3 is TGCGCCAGCAGCCTCCAGGACAGGGAGGACACTGAAGCTTTCTTT. Its translation is CASSLQDREDTEAFF.

This chain joins TRBV9 and TRBJ2-3; 15 nucleotides match TRBD2. The CDR3 runs 21 residues. Germline-derived CDR1 and CDR2 are SGDLS and YYNGEE. The J segment lost 2 bases and the V segment lost 3 bases, leaving 16 bases of the junction unmatched. DNA for the CDR3: TGTGCCAGCAGCGAGCCCCGTTGGACTAGCGGGGGGGCAGCGGCCACAGATACGCAGTATTTT. Protein product: CASSEPRWTSGGAAATDTQYF. Based on the CDR3 plus reference TRBV9 and TRBJ2-3, the full variable domain is DSGVTQTPKHLITATGQRVTLRCSPRSGDLSVYWYQQSLDQGLQFLIQYYNGEERAKGNILERFSAQQFPDLHSELNLSSLELGDSALYFCASSEPRWTSGGAAATDTQYFGPGTRLTVL.

Comment on this clone: Distinct nucleotide sequences in the sample also encode this CDR3. This chain links TRBV7-9 with TRBJ2-7; 7 nucleotides match TRBD1. Germline V gene sequence: CDR1 SEHNR, CDR2 FQNEAQ (reference sequence). The CDR3 spans 13 residues. With 3 bases clipped from V and 2 bases from J, the junction kept 1 base outside the gene matches. The CDR3 nucleotides read TGTGCCAGCAGCTTCACAGGGGCCTACGAGCAGTACTTC. This translates into CASSFTGAYEQYF.

This clone appeared a single time. The chain is built from TRBV7-9 and TRBJ1-5; TRBD1 matches 10 bases. CDR1 and CDR2 from the germline V gene are SEHNR and FQNEAQ (reference sequence). The ends lost 6 bases at V and 5 bases at J; junction bases unmatched: 7. The CDR3 is 15 amino acids. This CDR3 reads CASSSTGGMYQPQHF. CDR3 bases: TGTGCCAGCAGTTCGACAGGGGGCATGTATCAGCCCCAGCATTTT.

The rearrangement joins TRBV15 to TRBJ2-7; D call uncertain. Germline CDR1 is LNHNV and CDR2 is YYDKDF (reference sequence). V shed 3 bases and J shed 3 bases, with 6 bases lying between them. CDR3 length: 12 residues. CDR3 DNA sequence: TGTGCCACCAGCAGCGTAGGCTACGAGCAGTACTTC. Its protein is CATSSVGYEQYF.

A few counts support this clone. The chain combines TRBV29-1 with TRBJ2-1, with D possibly being TRBD1 (5 bases). The V and J ends lost 0 bases and 10 bases respectively, with 10 bases between them. The CDR3 contains 12 residues. Germline V gene sequence: CDR1 SQVTM, CDR2 ANQGSEA. The DNA for the CDR3 is TGCAGCGTTGAAGATCGGACACCGGAGCAGTTCTTC. Protein: CSVEDRTPEQFF.

Comments on this clone: Distinct nucleotide sequences in the sample also encode this CDR3. V usage is TRBV30 and J usage is TRBJ1-1; the D is unclear. Germline-derived CDR1 and CDR2 are GTSNPN and SVGIG (reference sequence). The V end lost 3 bases, the J end lost 2 bases, and 10 bases lay between the germline ends. The CDR3 length is 13 residues. CDR3 bases: TGTGCCTGGAGCGCAGACTCAAACACTGAAGCTTTCTTT. This encodes CAWSADSNTEAFF.

This clone was recorded only once. This rearrangement joins TRBV7-9 to TRBJ1-5; D ambiguous. Trimming left V 1 base short and J 3 bases short, with 7 bases between. The CDR3 length is 14 residues. Germline values: CDR1 SEHNR, CDR2 FQNEAQ (reference sequence). The CDR3 region has the DNA TGTGCCAGCAGCTTAGATGAATCCAATCAGCCCCAGCATTTT. Translation: CASSLDESNQPQHF.

V usage is TRBV12-5 and J usage is TRBJ2-7; tentatively, D is TRBD1 or TRBD2 (5 bases each). The CDR3 runs to 14 residues. Deletions cut 5 bases from V and 2 bases from J, with 13 bases between. Germline-derived CDR1 and CDR2 are LGHNT and FRNRAP. CDR3 sequence (DNA): TGTGCTAGTGGTCCGACAGCCGGGGCCTACGAGCAGTACTTC. It translates to CASGPTAGAYEQYF.

V usage is TRBV18 and J usage is TRBJ2-6; no clear D. Germline CDR1 is KGHSH and CDR2 is LQKENI. V shed 2 bases and J shed 0 bases, with 14 bases lying between them. This CDR3 has 18 amino acids. This CDR3 is CASSPAKGSHSGANVLTF. CDR3 DNA: TGTGCCAGCTCACCAGCTAAAGGTTCACACTCTGGGGCCAACGTCCTGACTTTC.

CDR3 loop: CASSLKRGRRTGGELFF. DNA of the CDR3: TGTGCCAGCAGCTTAAAGCGGGGGCGCCGGACGGGCGGGGAGCTGTTTTTT. This chain links TRBV11-2 with TRBJ2-2; 8 nucleotides match TRBD2. The CDR3 is made up of 17 amino acids. Trimming removed 2 bases from V and 7 bases from J; junction bases left unmatched: 12. Germline V gene data show CDR1 as SGHAT and CDR2 as FQNNGV.

This chain links TRBV6-4 with TRBJ2-1; perhaps TRBD2 as D (7 bases). The CDR3 runs to 15 residues. The V gene lost 5 bases and the J gene lost 6 bases, with 17 bases spanning the gap. Per germline, CDR1 MRHNA and CDR2 SNTAGT. The CDR3 is CASSLEGGPGNEQFF. The CDR3, as DNA: TGTGCCAGCAGTTTAGAGGGGGGGCCAGGCAATGAGCAGTTCTTC.

The chain links TRBV5-8 to TRBJ2-7; D possibly uses TRBD1 or TRBD2 (5 bases each). This CDR3 region has 15 residues. V was cut by 6 bases and J by 3 bases, with 19 bases left in between. Germline CDR1 reads SGHTS; CDR2 reads YDEGEE. The CDR3 sequence: CASTPGGSRVYEQYF. The CDR3 region has the DNA TGTGCCAGCACCCCCGGAGGAAGCAGGGTCTACGAGCAGTACTTC.

The sample holds one count of this clone. The chain joins TRBV7-9 to TRBJ2-7; D ambiguous. CDR1 and CDR2 (germline): SEHNR, FQNEAQ (reference sequence). The CDR3 consists of 14 residues. Trimming took off 5 bases at V and 1 base at J, with 12 bases between the two ends. The CDR3 here is CASSPARQSYEQYF. The CDR3 region has the DNA TGTGCCAGCAGCCCGGCCCGACAATCCTACGAGCAGTACTTC.

The gene calls are TRBV2 and TRBJ2-5; D is unresolved. The CDR3 contains 12 residues. CDR1 is SNHLY and CDR2 is FYNNEI in the germline V gene. Trimming stripped 10 bases from V and 0 bases from J, with 9 bases between. The CDR3 here is CANRRDQETQYF. CDR3 coding DNA: TGTGCCAACAGACGGGACCAAGAGACCCAGTACTTC. The full variable domain, with the rest looked up from reference TRBV2 and TRBJ2-5, is EPEVTQTPSHQVTQMGQEVILRCVPISNHLYFYWYRQILGQKVEFLVSFYNNEISEKSEIFDDQFSVERPDGSNFTLKIRSTKLEDSAMYFCANRRDQETQYFGPGTRLLVL.

This chain links TRBV5-7 with TRBJ2-1, with D maybe TRBD1 (5 bases). Being an ORF, TRBV5-7 has a function that is uncertain. The length of the CDR3 is 17 residues. Trimming removed 1 base at V and 8 bases at J, with 22 bases between. The CDR3 loop reads CASSLMLRGYRLDEQFF. CDR3 nucleotides: TGTGCCAGCAGCTTGATGTTAAGGGGCTATCGTTTAGATGAGCAGTTCTTC.

Concerning this clone itself: The same CDR3 is also encoded by other DNA sequences in this sample. The gene calls are TRBV5-6 and TRBJ2-2, with D uncertain. Germline CDR1 SGHDT, CDR2 YYEEEE. This CDR3 has 11 residues. The V gene lost 3 bases and the J gene lost 5 bases, with 2 bases spanning the gap. The CDR3 protein is CASSSTGELFF. The CDR3 DNA reads as TGTGCCAGCAGCTCTACCGGGGAGCTGTTTTTT.

V is TRBV7-9 and J is TRBJ1-5; unclear D gene. CDR3 length: 13 residues. V was clipped by 3 bases and J by 3 bases, with 6 bases between them. Germline lookup yields CDR1 SEHNR and CDR2 FQNEAQ (reference sequence). The CDR3 DNA reads as TGTGCCAGCAGCTTGGGCCCCAATCAGCCCCAGCATTTT. This codes for CASSLGPNQPQHF.

The CDR3 bases are TGTGCCAGCAGCCCGGACAACTACGAGCAGTACTTC. It is translated as CASSPDNYEQYF. The chain uses TRBV9 and TRBJ2-7; D is perhaps TRBD1 (5 bases). V shed 4 bases and J shed 3 bases, with 8 bases lying between them. CDR3 length equals 12 residues. The germline V gene has CDR1 SGDLS and CDR2 YYNGEE.

The rearrangement links TRBV27 to TRBJ2-7, with 8 bases identical to TRBD1. The V gene end was trimmed by 0 bases and the J gene end by 1 base; junction bases not matched to a gene: 5. The germline V gene has CDR1 MNHEY and CDR2 SMNVEV (reference sequence). This CDR3 comprises 16 residues. Here the CDR3 reads CASSLSQGAPSYEQYF. The CDR3, as DNA: TGTGCCAGCAGTTTATCGCAGGGGGCCCCTTCCTACGAGCAGTACTTC.